This T cell receptor beta chain was sequenced during a study of shared clonotypes between healthy human individuals. From germline, CDR1 is LGHNA and CDR2 YSLEER. This CDR3 region has 15 residues. V was clipped by 1 base and J by 0 bases, with 7 bases between them. The method was immunoSEQ multiplex PCR; TCRdb's version includes in-frame clones alone and lacks a portion of them. Of roughly 810,000 clones in the sample, around 96% are singletons; the top ten hold 0.2% to 0.25%. Naive CD8 isolation took CD45RO-negative cells positively selected for CCR7 and excluded terminally differentiated effector memory CD45RA+ cells.

This TCR derives from a man younger than 40 in good health. The chain carries TRBV4-3 and TRBJ2-4; D is uncertain. What was sequenced was naive CD8+ T cells sorted from blood. CDR3 sequence: CASSQATAAKNIQYF. The CDR3, as DNA: TGCGCCAGCAGCCAAGCTACGGCAGCCAAAAACATTCAGTACTTC.